This TCR beta chain was sequenced in a study of T cell changes during pregnancy in multiple sclerosis. Trimming removed 2 bases from V and 8 bases from J, with 22 bases in between. The CDR3 has 16 residues. Profiling relied on immunoSEQ multiplex PCR, and the TCRdb table lists in-frame clones only, not all of them. The sample carries about 85,000 clones, about 89% recorded once. The origin of this receptor is a female donor with multiple sclerosis, enrolled in a pregnancy study. The material sequenced was peripheral blood, taken in the first trimester of pregnancy. The chain recombines TRBV23-1 with TRBJ2-7; maybe TRBD1 (6 bases). TRBV23-1 carries the ORF label, with uncertain function. CDR3 protein: CASSQEFRQVGRKQYF. In DNA, the CDR3 is TGCGCCAGCAGTCAAGAGTTCCGACAGGTGGGGAGAAAGCAGTACTTC.